This is a list of T cell receptor beta chains from one sample in a study of shared clonotypes between healthy human individuals. The data were produced by immunoSEQ multiplex PCR, yet TCRdb's version contains in-frame clones alone and is incomplete. The profile shows some 2.3 million clones, 93% of them singletons. Sequenced material: naive CD4+ T cells from PBMCs. The receptors shown here come from a man aged 18-30 years in good health. Some clones in this sample may be carry-over from other donors' samples. Each CDR3 is given with its conserved first and last residue. Fields, in order: CDR3 DNA, CDR3 protein, clone size, D gene, J gene, V gene. The D gene is left open where the match is weak. Expanded clones are given a class, and other clones once, few, many or no size at all.

CDR3 DNA: TGTGCCAGCCCCAGAGGGGCGGACACAGATACGCAGTATTTT
CDR3 protein: CASPRGADTDTQYF
clone size: NA
D gene: NA
J gene: TRBJ2-3
V gene: TRBV7-9

CDR3 DNA: TGTGCCAGCAGTGAAGCTTCGCGACAGGGGATTTACGAGCAGTACTTC
CDR3 protein: CASSEASRQGIYEQYF
clone size: NA
D gene: TRBD1
J gene: TRBJ2-7
V gene: TRBV6-1

CDR3 DNA: TGTGCCAGCAGCTTAGTTGGGACAGGGGGGATTGAGACCCAGTACTTC
CDR3 protein: CASSLVGTGGIETQYF
clone size: NA
D gene: TRBD1
J gene: TRBJ2-5
V gene: TRBV7-2

CDR3 DNA: TGTGCCAGCAACTCCGTTGGACAGGGATCCTCCAGGGAGACCCAGTACTTC
CDR3 protein: CASNSVGQGSSRETQYF
clone size: NA
D gene: TRBD1
J gene: TRBJ2-5
V gene: TRBV5-4

CDR3 DNA: TGTGCCAGCAGCGCAAATAGCGGGAGGGTTACCGGGGAGCTGTTTTTT
CDR3 protein: CASSANSGRVTGELFF
clone size: NA
D gene: TRBD2
J gene: TRBJ2-2
V gene: TRBV4-2

CDR3 DNA: TGCGCCAGCAGCCACGAATACACGATAGCCAAAAACATTCAGTACTTC
CDR3 protein: CASSHEYTIAKNIQYF
clone size: NA
D gene: NA
J gene: TRBJ2-4
V gene: TRBV4-3

CDR3 DNA: TGTGCCAGCAGCGCCGGTGGTGTGCGGGAATACAATGAGCAGTTCTTC
CDR3 protein: CASSAGGVREYNEQFF
clone size: NA
D gene: NA
J gene: TRBJ2-1
V gene: TRBV5-4

CDR3 DNA: TGTGCCATCAGGGCGGACAGGGAGAGGACTGAAGCTTTCTTT
CDR3 protein: CAIRADRERTEAFF
clone size: NA
D gene: TRBD1
J gene: TRBJ1-1
V gene: TRBV10-3

CDR3 DNA: TGTGCCAGCAGTTTAGGACAGGCTCGAAATTCACCCCTCCACTTT
CDR3 protein: CASSLGQARNSPLHF
clone size: once
D gene: TRBD1
J gene: TRBJ1-6
V gene: TRBV27

CDR3 DNA: TGCGCCAGCAGTTCACTAGCGGGAGCGCCGGGCGAGCAGTACTTC
CDR3 protein: CASSSLAGAPGEQYF
clone size: NA
D gene: TRBD2
J gene: TRBJ2-7
V gene: TRBV5-1

CDR3 DNA: TGCGCCAGCAGCTTGGAGGCAGGAGTGAGTGACACCATATATTTT
CDR3 protein: CASSLEAGVSDTIYF
clone size: once
D gene: NA
J gene: TRBJ1-3
V gene: TRBV5-1

CDR3 DNA: TGTGCCAGCAGAACAGCCCAGGGGGTTATTGAAAAACTGTTTTTT
CDR3 protein: CASRTAQGVIEKLFF
clone size: NA
D gene: TRBD1
J gene: TRBJ1-4
V gene: TRBV28

CDR3 DNA: TGTGCCAGCAGCGTCCGGGACACCAGCGTGGAGACCCAGTACTTC
CDR3 protein: CASSVRDTSVETQYF
clone size: NA
D gene: NA
J gene: TRBJ2-5
V gene: TRBV7-6

CDR3 DNA: TGTGCCAGCACCTCGGGGGCAGGGGACACTGAAGCTTTCTTT
CDR3 protein: CASTSGAGDTEAFF
clone size: NA
D gene: NA
J gene: TRBJ1-1
V gene: TRBV28

CDR3 DNA: TGTGCCAGCAGACGACTAGCGGGAACCAACACCGGGGAGCTGTTTTTT
CDR3 protein: CASRRLAGTNTGELFF
clone size: NA
D gene: TRBD2
J gene: TRBJ2-2
V gene: TRBV27

CDR3 DNA: TGTGCCACCCAATCCACCCGGGTGGACGCAGATACGCAGTATTTT
CDR3 protein: CATQSTRVDADTQYF
clone size: NA
D gene: NA
J gene: TRBJ2-3
V gene: TRBV6-6